These 23 T cell receptor beta chains were sequenced from one sample in a study of identical twins. TCRdb reanalysed the 5' RACE reads using MiXCR and keeps one entry per CDR3 protein. The top ten clones hold about 0.27% of a sample with some 1,600,000 distinct CDR3 sequences, less than 35% of them seen once. What was sequenced was cord blood. The source of these receptors is a newborn girl in good health.

In this sample, this clonotype turned up a few times. This CDR3 reads CASSSIRSFSYEQYF. The CDR3 region has the DNA TGTGCCAGCAGCTCCATCCGTTCCTTCTCCTACGAGCAGTACTTC. V gene TRBV11-2 combines with J gene TRBJ2-7; unclear D gene. V was clipped by 4 bases and J by 0 bases, with 13 bases between them. The CDR3 length is 15 residues. Germline assignment: CDR1 SGHAT and CDR2 FQNNGV.

The chain is built from TRBV6-2 or TRBV6-3 and TRBJ2-6; no reliable D call. The length of the CDR3 is 15 residues. The V end was cut by 3 bases, the J end by 1 base, with 7 bases between. Germline lookup yields CDR1 MNHEY and CDR2 SVGEGT. CDR3 nucleotides: TGTGCCAGCAGTTATCGTCGGTCTGGGGCCAACGTCCTGACTTTC. Its translation is CASSYRRSGANVLTF.

This clonotype was counted only a few times. The CDR3 bases are TGTGCCAGCAGTCAGACCCGGCAGACTGAGCAGTTCTTC. It encodes CASSQTRQTEQFF. J is TRBJ2-1 and V is TRBV6-1; no definite D call. The germline gives CDR1 MNHNS, CDR2 SASEGT. This CDR3 is built from 13 residues. The V and J ends lost 5 bases and 9 bases respectively, with 14 bases between them.

The gene calls are TRBV4-2 and TRBJ1-2; TRBD1 matches at 9 bases. Trimming took 4 bases from V and 4 from J; bases not matched to a gene: 16. The CDR3 is 18 amino acids. Germline CDR1 and CDR2: LGHNA and YNFKEQ. CDR3 protein: CASSRTSSRDRDGYGYTF. CDR3 nucleotides: TGTGCCAGCAGCCGAACCAGTTCCCGGGACAGGGACGGCTATGGCTACACCTTC.

Points on this clonotype: A read error may account for a junction end that differs from germline. V usage is TRBV12-3 or TRBV12-4 and J usage is TRBJ2-7; perhaps TRBD1 as D (6 bases). This CDR3 is 14 amino acids long. The DNA for the CDR3 is TGTGCCGGCAGTTTTGGACAGTCCTCCTACGAGCAGTACTTC. Translating gives CAGSFGQSSYEQYF.

This clonotype came up a few times. J is TRBJ2-7 and V is TRBV27, with D possibly TRBD2 on 7 matching bases. Trimming pared 2 bases from V and 2 bases from J, leaving 13 bases between. CDR3 length: 15 residues. Germline V CDR1 and CDR2: MNHEY, SMNVEV (reference sequence). The CDR3 DNA sequence: TGTGCCAGCAGTTTAGGAGGGAGGGGGACCTACGAGCAGTACTTC. This sequence encodes CASSLGGRGTYEQYF.

This clonotype appeared once. The CDR3 protein is CASRLRDKGEQYF. The DNA for the CDR3 is TGTGCCAGCAGGCTCCGGGACAAAGGGGAGCAGTACTTC. This chain joins TRBV2 and TRBJ2-7; possible D gene TRBD1, 6 bases. Trimming removed 6 bases at V and 7 bases at J, with 16 bases between. The CDR3 runs 13 residues. Germline CDR1 is SNHLY and CDR2 is FYNNEI.

J is TRBJ2-7 and V is TRBV6-5; 15 positions match TRBD2. Trimming cost V 3 bases and J 7 bases; bases outside gene matches: 7. CDR1 and CDR2 from the germline V gene are MNHEY and SVGAGI. This CDR3 spans 16 amino acids. The CDR3 DNA follows: TGTGCCAGCAGTTATAATGGAGGACTAGCGGGAGGGGAGCAGTACTTC. Protein sequence: CASSYNGGLAGGEQYF.

The V and J genes are TRBV5-1 and TRBJ1-2; possibly TRBD1 for D (5 bases). Per germline, CDR1 SGHRS and CDR2 YFSETQ. V dropped 7 bases and J dropped 0 bases, with 16 bases sitting between them. The CDR3 runs 15 residues. CDR3 DNA: TGCGCCAGCGGGCTTACGGGGGAGGCTAACTATGGCTACACCTTC. Residues: CASGLTGEANYGYTF.

This clonotype appeared many times. This chain joins TRBV20-1 and TRBJ2-7; unclear D gene. V was cut by 0 bases and J by 3 bases, with 9 bases left in between. The CDR3 has 13 residues. Germline lookup yields CDR1 DFQATT and CDR2 SNEGSKA (reference sequence). CDR3 nucleotides: TGCAGTGCTAGAGATCGGAACAGCTACGAGCAGTACTTC. Its protein product is CSARDRNSYEQYF.

V and J are TRBV12-3 or TRBV12-4 and TRBJ1-2; D remains ambiguous. The CDR3 totals 12 residues. V lost 4 bases and J 8 bases, leaving 11 bases between the germline ends. The CDR3: CASSSLGMGYTF. The DNA of the CDR3 is TGTGCCAGCAGTTCGTTAGGGATGGGCTACACCTTC.

This clonotype was seen a few times. The gene calls are TRBV20-1 and TRBJ2-7; TRBD1 aligns across 7 bases. The V gene's germline CDR1 is DFQATT and CDR2 SNEGSKA (reference sequence). Trimming removed 2 bases from V and 2 bases from J; junction bases left unmatched: 9. The CDR3 is made up of 15 amino acids. The CDR3 is CSARHRGLGTYEQYF. The CDR3 DNA sequence: TGCAGTGCTAGACACAGGGGATTGGGTACCTACGAGCAGTACTTC.

This clonotype was seen a single time. V is TRBV5-1 and J is TRBJ1-1; TRBD1 is a possible D gene (6 bases). The V gene lost 4 bases and the J gene lost 3 bases, with 16 bases spanning the gap. The CDR3 sequence is 15 residues long. In germline, CDR1 is SGHRS, CDR2 YFSETQ. CDR3 amino acids: CASSPGHRADTEAFF. The CDR3 DNA sequence: TGCGCCAGCAGCCCGGGACACCGAGCCGACACTGAAGCTTTCTTT.

This clonotype showed up just a few times. The V and J genes are TRBV9 and TRBJ2-5; D unclear. The CDR3 length is 15 residues. Trimming took off 0 bases at V and 1 base at J, with 10 bases between the two ends. CDR1 SGDLS and CDR2 YYNGEE come from the germline V gene. The CDR3 loop is CASSVGSHIQETQYF. CDR3 DNA: TGTGCCAGCAGCGTAGGGTCCCATATCCAAGAGACCCAGTACTTC. The full variable domain, completed using reference TRBV9 and TRBJ2-5, is DSGVTQTPKHLITATGQRVTLRCSPRSGDLSVYWYQQSLDQGLQFLIQYYNGEERAKGNILERFSAQQFPDLHSELNLSSLELGDSALYFCASSVGSHIQETQYFGPGTRLLVL.

This clonotype was seen a handful of times. The chain carries TRBV4-1 and TRBJ2-1, with 13 bases that match TRBD2. CDR1 is MGHRA, CDR2 YSYEKL, per germline. CDR3 length: 17 residues. Trimming took 4 bases from V and 0 from J; bases not matched to a gene: 3. CDR3 sequence reads: CASSPTSGRGSYNEQFF. The CDR3 nucleotides are TGCGCCAGCAGCCCTACTAGCGGGAGGGGCTCCTACAATGAGCAGTTCTTC.

The rearrangement joins TRBV12-3 or TRBV12-4 to TRBJ2-3, with D perhaps matching TRBD1 (7 bases). V lost 7 bases and J 4 bases, leaving 15 bases between the germline ends. This CDR3 region has 14 residues. CDR3 sequence: CASTPGGKPDTQYF. CDR3 DNA sequence: TGTGCCAGCACCCCAGGGGGGAAGCCAGATACGCAGTATTTT.

This clonotype was seen more than once but under ten times. The chain has TRBV20-1 and TRBJ2-1; a weak D match, TRBD2 (6 bases). TRBJ2-7 explains the end of the DNA better; the J call may be wrong. The germline gives CDR1 DFQATT, CDR2 SNEGSKA (reference sequence). This CDR3 has 19 amino acids. In DNA form, the CDR3 reads TGCAGTGCTAGAGATACCGGGACTTCCCCCTCCTCCTCCTACAATGAGCAGTACTTC. It yields the protein CSARDTGTSPSSSYNEQYF.

The chain combines TRBV25-1 with TRBJ2-7; D possibly uses TRBD1 or TRBD2 (5 bases each). The germline gives CDR1 MGHDK, CDR2 SYGVNS. The CDR3 totals 12 residues. V lost 6 bases and J lost 6, with 12 bases in between. CDR3 protein: CASSQSGTEQYF. As DNA, the CDR3 is TGTGCCAGCAGCCAATCCGGGACCGAGCAGTACTTC.

On this clonotype: This sequence may be a read error, since a much larger clone differs from it by one base. The rearrangement uses TRBV12-3 or TRBV12-4 and TRBJ2-5, with D perhaps matching TRBD1 (5 bases). The CDR3 covers 14 residues. This CDR3 is CTSSLYRTQETQYF. The CDR3, as DNA: TGTACCAGCAGTTTATACAGGACACAAGAGACCCAGTACTTC.

This rearrangement joins TRBV27 to TRBJ1-6, with a weak D call TRBD1 (6 bases). Trimming shortened V by 3 bases and J by 1 base, and 13 bases separated the two germline ends. The germline V gene has CDR1 MNHEY and CDR2 SMNVEV (reference sequence). The CDR3 contains 17 residues. CDR3 nucleotides: TGTGCCAGCAGTTTTGGAAGGGGGGTATCCTATAATTCACCCCTCCACTTT. The encoded protein is CASSFGRGVSYNSPLHF.

Concerning this clonotype itself: Germline and junction disagree at one end, which may indicate a read error. V usage is TRBV6-5 and J usage is TRBJ2-2; no clear D gene. The CDR3 consists of 14 residues. Per the germline V gene, CDR1 is MNHEY and CDR2 is SVGAGI. DNA for the CDR3: TGTGCCGGCAGTTACTCGGTAGGGACCGGGGAGCTGTTTTTT. Translated: CAGSYSVGTGELFF.

This rearrangement joins TRBV20-1 to TRBJ2-3, with 13 bases fitting TRBD2. The germline V gene encodes CDR1 DFQATT and CDR2 SNEGSKA (reference sequence). This CDR3 is 14 amino acids long. Unmatched junction bases numbered 1, after V lost 4 bases and J lost 3 bases. The CDR3 coding sequence is TGCAGTGCTAAGGGACTAGCGGGAACAGATACGCAGTATTTT. This encodes CSAKGLAGTDTQYF.

The V call is TRBV10-2, the J call TRBJ1-2, with D perhaps matching TRBD1 (5 bases). CDR3 length equals 13 residues. The germline CDR1 and CDR2 sequences are WSHSY and SAAADI. V lost 4 bases to trimming and J lost 5 bases, with 11 bases between them. The CDR3 loop is CASSATGQYGYTF. Written as DNA, the CDR3 is TGCGCCAGCAGTGCGACGGGGCAGTATGGCTACACCTTC.